This TCR beta chain emerged from a study of T cell responses to AZD1222 COVID-19 vaccine. Libraries were prepared by immunoSEQ multiplex PCR; TCRdb keeps only in-frame clonotypes and omits some of them. The sample has about 130,000 clones, around nine tenths seen once. V shed 5 bases and J shed 0 bases, with 14 bases lying between them. CDR3 length: 16 residues. The germline CDR1 and CDR2 sequences are SNHLY and FYNNEI. General study findings and limits: Scientists sampled the repertoires only once the peak T cell response had passed.

With respect to this clone: What it binds is unknown.

The chain joins TRBV2 to TRBJ1-3, with no clear D. The TCR originated in an adult who received the AZD1222 COVID-19 vaccine. The sample consisted of peripheral blood, taken 28 days after the second AZD1222 dose. CDR3 in amino acids: CASSSGPPSSGNTIYF. The DNA for the CDR3 is TGTGCCAGCAGTTCCGGGCCACCCAGCTCTGGAAACACCATATATTTT.